The next 19 T cell receptor beta chains were all read from a single sample in a study of T cell repertoires in cytomegalovirus infection. Via MiXCR, TCRdb re-called the reads, giving one row per CDR3 protein. The sample records approximately 730,000 distinct CDR3 sequences, just under 30% being singletons. These TCRs are of unknown antigen specificity. The sequenced sample was cultured CD8+ T cells from PBMCs, obtained from culture after CMV antigen stimulation. The receptor set was obtained from a human donor in good health (CMV status not recorded). Some clones in this sample may be carry-over from other donors' samples.

J is TRBJ1-1 and V is TRBV6-2 or TRBV6-3; no definite D call. Germline V gives CDR1 MNHEY, CDR2 SVGEGT. The CDR3 totals 17 residues. Trimming cost V 0 bases and J 1 base, with 15 bases left between them. The CDR3 DNA follows: TGTGCCAGCAGTTACTCGAGCCCCGGCAGAGAGAACACTGAAGCTTTCTTT. It is translated as CASSYSSPGRENTEAFF.

In its sample, this clonotype was seen many times. This chain joins TRBV7-2 and TRBJ2-6; no definite D call. CDR1 and CDR2 (germline): SGHTA, FQGNSA. V shed 1 base and J shed 0 bases, with 4 bases lying between them. CDR3 length: 15 residues. CDR3 sequence reads: CASSLGFSGANVLTF. The CDR3 nucleotides are TGTGCCAGCAGCTTAGGTTTCTCTGGGGCCAACGTCCTGACTTTC.

This clonotype was observed a handful of times. CDR3 nucleotides: TGTGCCAGCAGAACCTTCCAAGAAGCTTTCTTT. As protein: CASRTFQEAFF. This chain connects TRBV2 to TRBJ1-1; D unresolved. The CDR3 is made up of 11 amino acids. The germline V and J ends were trimmed by 6 bases and 8 bases, with 10 bases remaining between them. Germline V lookup: CDR1 SNHLY, CDR2 FYNNEI.

In its sample, this clonotype was seen a few times. This chain connects TRBV4-1 to TRBJ1-5; TRBD1 might be the D (6 bases). Germline loops: CDR1 MGHRA, CDR2 YSYEKL. Trimming left V 6 bases short and J 0 bases short, with 21 bases between. The CDR3 is 18 residues long. This CDR3 reads CASSNRGATGYSNQPQHF. DNA for the CDR3: TGCGCCAGCAGTAATAGGGGGGCCACGGGGTATAGCAATCAGCCCCAGCATTTT.

The chain links TRBV6-5 to TRBJ1-4; D remains ambiguous. The length of the CDR3 is 14 residues. The V gene's germline CDR1 is MNHEY and CDR2 SVGAGI. Trimming took 4 bases from V and 11 from J, leaving 17 bases between them. The CDR3 loop is CASSSDLMTDKLFF. CDR3 DNA: TGTGCCAGCAGTTCCGACCTCATGACGGACAAACTGTTTTTT.

The chain links TRBV6-2 or TRBV6-3 to TRBJ1-1, with D perhaps TRBD1 (5 bases). Trimming shortened V by 9 bases and J by 10 bases, and 15 bases separated the two germline ends. The CDR3 length is 11 residues. CDR1 is MNHEY and CDR2 is SVGEGT in the germline V gene. DNA for the CDR3: TGTGCCAGTTTTGGATGGGGGGGAGCTTTCTTT. It yields the protein CASFGWGGAFF.

The chain recombines TRBV5-6 with TRBJ1-1, with 9 bases aligning to TRBD1. The CDR3 runs 17 residues. With 2 bases clipped from V and 7 bases from J, the junction kept 15 bases outside the gene matches. The germline gives CDR1 SGHDT, CDR2 YYEEEE. In DNA form, the CDR3 reads TGTGCCAGCAGCTTTGGGACAGGGACTGTTTTTTATAGTGAAGCTTTCTTT. Translated: CASSFGTGTVFYSEAFF.

V is TRBV12-3 or TRBV12-4 and J is TRBJ1-1; no definite D call. Deletions cut 3 bases from V and 2 bases from J, with 10 bases between. CDR3 size: 14 residues. The CDR3 sequence is CASSFVLVNTEAFF. The CDR3 coding sequence is TGTGCCAGCAGTTTTGTTCTGGTTAACACTGAAGCTTTCTTT.

The V gene is TRBV5-1, the J gene TRBJ1-1, with D possibly matching TRBD1 (6 bases). The CDR3 covers 18 residues. Germline lookup yields CDR1 SGHRS and CDR2 YFSETQ. The V end was cut by 4 bases, the J end by 5 bases, with 27 bases between. The CDR3, as DNA: TGCGCCAGCAGCCCTAAATCAATAAGACAGGCCTTAGGGACTGAAGCTTTCTTT. Residues: CASSPKSIRQALGTEAFF.

The table lists this clonotype with many counts. The V call is TRBV6-1, the J call TRBJ2-7, with a tentative D call TRBD1 (7 bases). The germline V and J ends were trimmed by 2 bases and 5 bases, with 19 bases remaining between them. CDR3 length: 16 residues. CDR1 is MNHNS, CDR2 SASEGT, per germline. The chain's CDR3 is CASSENRRGLIHEQYF. The CDR3 DNA follows: TGTGCCAGCAGTGAAAATAGGAGGGGGCTTATCCACGAGCAGTACTTC.

This chain joins TRBV4-1 and TRBJ2-2; TRBD2 matches at 7 bases. The CDR3 has 15 amino acids. Germline V CDR1 and CDR2: MGHRA, YSYEKL. V trimming: 3 bases; J trimming: 5 bases; junction bases outside the gene matches: 6. CDR3 nucleotides: TGCGCCAGCAGCCAGACTAGCTCTAGGACCGGGGAGCTGTTTTTT. Translated: CASSQTSSRTGELFF.

This chain links TRBV7-9 with TRBJ1-2; D is possibly TRBD1 (6 bases). V was cut by 7 bases and J by 4 bases, with 13 bases left in between. The CDR3 runs 13 residues. Looked up from germline, CDR1 is SEHNR and CDR2 is FQNEAQ (reference sequence). Written as DNA, the CDR3 is TGTGCCAGCACCGAGGGGGACCGCTATGGCTACACCTTC. The encoded protein is CASTEGDRYGYTF.

This clonotype was seen at least ten times. The V call is TRBV28, the J call TRBJ2-2; D may be TRBD2 (6 bases). The ends were cut back, 4 bases at V and 3 bases at J, with 12 bases in the middle. CDR3 length equals 15 residues. CDR1 and CDR2 from the germline V gene are MDHEN and SYDVKM. Here the CDR3 reads CASSSGDADTGELFF. In DNA form, the CDR3 reads TGTGCCAGCAGTTCGGGGGATGCTGACACCGGGGAGCTGTTTTTT.

The chain joins TRBV5-1 to TRBJ1-1; TRBD1 aligns across 8 bases. Germline V gives CDR1 SGHRS, CDR2 YFSETQ. The trim removed 0 bases at V and 3 bases at J, leaving 4 bases unmatched. This CDR3 comprises 15 residues. CDR3: CASSLAPDRDTEAFF. CDR3 nucleotides: TGCGCCAGCAGCTTGGCCCCGGACAGGGACACTGAAGCTTTCTTT.

This clonotype was observed a few times. The rearrangement uses TRBV10-3 and TRBJ2-7, with D possibly being TRBD1 or TRBD2 (6 bases each). The CDR3 loop spans 15 amino acids. Germline V lookup: CDR1 ENHRY, CDR2 SYGVKD. V was trimmed by 8 bases and J by 1 base, leaving 18 bases between them. CDR3 region: CAISVGGGGSYEQYV. In DNA form, the CDR3 reads TGTGCCATCTCAGTCGGGGGCGGTGGATCCTACGAGCAGTACGTC.

The chain is built from TRBV7-2 and TRBJ2-5; 7 bases are a match to TRBD1. This CDR3 is built from 16 residues. Germline trimming cut 5 bases from V and 5 bases from J; bases unmatched to any gene: 14. CDR1 is SGHTA and CDR2 is FQGNSA in the germline V gene. The CDR3 sequence: CASSTPGRGIGETQYF. The CDR3 bases are TGTGCCAGCAGCACCCCGGGCAGGGGGATTGGGGAGACCCAGTACTTC.

The chain links TRBV27 to TRBJ2-7, with TRBD1 as a possible D gene (5 bases). Germline CDR1 is MNHEY and CDR2 is SMNVEV (reference sequence). The CDR3 runs to 13 residues. V was pared by 5 bases and J by 2 bases, with 10 bases between. CDR3 sequence (DNA): TGTGCCAGCAGTAACAGGTGGACCTACGAGCAGTACTTC. It encodes CASSNRWTYEQYF.

This clonotype was counted a few times. The gene calls are TRBV6-2 or TRBV6-3 and TRBJ2-3; perhaps TRBD2 as D (7 bases). CDR1 and CDR2 from the germline V gene are MNHEY and SVGEGT. This CDR3 has 15 residues. V shed 4 bases and J shed 8 bases, with 19 bases lying between them. CDR3: CASSLFGGPAGTQYF. The CDR3 DNA reads TGTGCCAGCAGTTTATTCGGGGGGCCCGCCGGTACGCAGTATTTT.

This clonotype has at least ten counts. The chain uses TRBV6-5 and TRBJ1-6; TRBD1 might be the D (5 bases). The V end was cut by 7 bases, the J end by 10 bases, with 23 bases between. The CDR3 contains 16 residues. From germline, CDR1 is MNHEY and CDR2 SVGAGI. The CDR3 DNA follows: TGTGCCAGCACCATAACCCGGCCAGGGCCCTTATCACCCCTCCACTTT. Residues: CASTITRPGPLSPLHF.